A single TCR beta chain is shown here with its context. The CDR3 contains 14 residues. Germline CDR1 and CDR2: MNHEY and SMNVEV (reference sequence). Trimming took 5 bases from V and 7 from J, leaving 15 bases between them. These data come from a study of blood T cell repertoires in COVID-19. Study at large: Samples of COVID-19 (acute and convalescent) were obtained from the United States, Italy and Spain.

Some clones are missing from TCRdb's copy, which holds only in-frame ones; the method was immunoSEQ multiplex PCR. The sample contains 50,000 to 70,000 clones, approximately 90% of which appear only once. V is TRBV27 and J is TRBJ1-5, with a weak D call TRBD1 (5 bases). The sequenced material came from peripheral blood. The clonotype originates from a woman older than 75 with active COVID-19. CDR3: CASSRGAGIQPQHF. CDR3 nucleotides: TGTGCCAGCAGTCGAGGGGCGGGAATCCAGCCCCAGCATTTT.